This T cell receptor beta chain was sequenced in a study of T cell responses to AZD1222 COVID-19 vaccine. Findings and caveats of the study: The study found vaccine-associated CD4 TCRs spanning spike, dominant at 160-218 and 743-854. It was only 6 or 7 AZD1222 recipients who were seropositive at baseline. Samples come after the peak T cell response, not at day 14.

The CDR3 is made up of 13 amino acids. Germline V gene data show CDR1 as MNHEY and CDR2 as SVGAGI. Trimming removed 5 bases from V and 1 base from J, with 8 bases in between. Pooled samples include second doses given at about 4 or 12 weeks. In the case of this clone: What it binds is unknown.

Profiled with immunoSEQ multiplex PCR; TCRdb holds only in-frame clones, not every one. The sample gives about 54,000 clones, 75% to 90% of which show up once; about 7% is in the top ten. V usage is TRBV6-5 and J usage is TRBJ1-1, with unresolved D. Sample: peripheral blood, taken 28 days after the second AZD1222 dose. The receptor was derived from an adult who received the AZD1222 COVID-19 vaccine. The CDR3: CASSQQRNTEAFF. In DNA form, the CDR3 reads TGTGCCAGCAGTCAACAGAGGAACACTGAAGCTTTCTTT.